The 30 T cell receptor beta chains listed next were all sequenced from one sample in a study of naive and memory T cell subsets. Treatment in this sample: skin biopsy from PPD injection site in Mantoux-positive individual. Reverse transcription used DNase-treated unsorted total RNA, aiming for roughly 1 to 1000 ng. For blood and skin samples, reverse transcription used TCR alpha and beta constant primers. MiXCR was run by TCRdb on the UMI-ligation and nested PCR reads, yielding one entry per CDR3 protein. This sample has over 15,000 distinct CDR3 sequences, with approximately 9.7% found just once. Sequenced material: skin, taken from a tuberculin skin test site. These receptors originate from an adult in good health.

The V call is TRBV11-3, the J call TRBJ2-1; the match to TRBD1 covers 7 bases. Germline CDR1 SGHNT, CDR2 YENEEA. This CDR3 spans 15 amino acids. The V gene end was trimmed by 6 bases and the J gene end by 0 bases; junction bases not matched to a gene: 5. The CDR3 loop reads CASSRGQVSYNEQFF. The CDR3, as DNA: TGTGCCAGCAGTCGAGGACAGGTCTCCTACAATGAGCAGTTCTTC.

The table lists this clonotype with many counts. This chain links TRBV20-1 with TRBJ2-1, with TRBD2 matching 9 bases. Germline V gene sequence: CDR1 DFQATT, CDR2 SNEGSKA (reference sequence). This CDR3 region has 16 residues. The V gene end was trimmed by 3 bases and the J gene end by 8 bases; junction bases not matched to a gene: 14. The CDR3 sequence is CSARRMGLARSYEQFF. The CDR3 coding sequence is TGCAGTGCTAGGAGAATGGGACTAGCACGATCATATGAGCAGTTCTTC.

The table lists this clonotype with many counts. This chain links TRBV7-9 with TRBJ2-7; 7 nucleotides match TRBD2. The CDR3 is 14 amino acids. Per the germline V gene, CDR1 is SEHNR and CDR2 is FQNEAQ (reference sequence). Losses at the gene ends were 5 bases for V and 3 bases for J; bases not matched to a gene: 7. The CDR3 loop is CASSPIRTSYEQYF. CDR3 nucleotides: TGTGCCAGCAGCCCTATCAGGACTAGCTACGAGCAGTACTTC. Full variable domain (outside the CDR3, taken from reference TRBV7-9 and TRBJ2-7): DTGVSQNPRHKITKRGQNVTFRCDPISEHNRLYWYRQTLGQGPEFLTYFQNEAQLEKSRLLSDRFSAERPKGSFSTLEIQRTEQGDSAMYLCASSPIRTSYEQYFGPGTRLTVT.

This clonotype qualifies as medium-sized. V and J are TRBV20-1 and TRBJ2-1; tentatively, D is TRBD2 (6 bases). Germline V gene lookup returns CDR1 DFQATT and CDR2 SNEGSKA (reference sequence). Trimming removed 6 bases from V and 4 bases from J, with 16 bases in between. The CDR3 totals 14 residues. The CDR3 loop reads CSASGTGHYNEQFF. The CDR3 DNA reads as TGCAGTGCATCCGGGACTGGCCATTACAATGAGCAGTTCTTC.

This clonotype was picked up a small number of times. This rearrangement joins TRBV24-1 to TRBJ2-2; TRBD2 agrees at 9 bases. The CDR3 extends over 15 amino acids. V was clipped by 3 bases and J by 7 bases; unmatched bases: 5. Germline V lookup: CDR1 KGHDR, CDR2 SFDVKD. The CDR3 sequence: CATSDSGRKVGELFF. The CDR3 bases are TGTGCCACCAGTGATAGCGGGAGGAAGGTCGGGGAGCTGTTTTTT.

The genes are TRBV29-1 and TRBJ2-2; the D gene is possibly TRBD2 (6 bases). Germline CDR1 and CDR2: SQVTM and ANQGSEA. This CDR3 has 13 amino acids. V lost 5 bases and J lost 17, with 24 bases in between. Written as DNA, the CDR3 is TGCAGCGTTTCCCGGGGAAAGGCGGGGAGCGGTTTTTTT. Amino acids: CSVSRGKAGSGFF.

This clonotype has at least ten counts. The CDR3: CSAPRQYNEQFF. The CDR3 coding sequence is TGCAGTGCTCCCCGACAGTACAATGAGCAGTTCTTC. This chain joins TRBV20-1 and TRBJ2-1; perhaps TRBD1 as D (5 bases). The V end was cut by 5 bases, the J end by 4 bases, with 9 bases between. Germline assignment: CDR1 DFQATT and CDR2 SNEGSKA (reference sequence). The CDR3 has 12 amino acids.

This clonotype was counted many times. V gene TRBV6-5 combines with J gene TRBJ1-6; 7 bases are a match to TRBD1. With V trimmed by 9 bases and J by 7 bases, 9 bases remained unmatched. Germline V lookup: CDR1 MNHEY, CDR2 SVGAGI. This CDR3 contains 14 residues. CDR3 nucleotides: TGTGCCAGTATGCCGGGACAGATCAATTCACCCCTCCACTTT. This translates into CASMPGQINSPLHF.

This clonotype was picked up many times. The chain uses TRBV7-9 and TRBJ2-3; 9 bases align to TRBD1. The germline CDR1 and CDR2 sequences are SEHNR and FQNEAQ (reference sequence). V shed 5 bases, J shed 4 bases, and the junction held 10 bases outside the gene matches. This CDR3 spans 16 amino acids. The CDR3 coding sequence is TGTGCCAGCAGCCAACCGGGACAGGGTACGTCAGATACGCAGTATTTT. The encoded protein is CASSQPGQGTSDTQYF.

This clonotype showed up many times. This chain links TRBV4-3 with TRBJ2-3; 9 bases align to TRBD2. Germline trimming cut 1 base from V and 9 bases from J; bases unmatched to any gene: 14. The germline gives CDR1 LGHNA, CDR2 YSLEER. This CDR3 has 17 residues. CDR3 residues: CASSQVRPSGAPGTQYF. The CDR3 DNA reads as TGCGCCAGCAGCCAAGTCCGTCCTAGCGGGGCCCCGGGGACGCAGTATTTT.

V gene TRBV4-1 combines with J gene TRBJ2-3, with 16 nucleotides matching TRBD2. Germline loops: CDR1 MGHRA, CDR2 YSYEKL. CDR3 length: 17 residues. Losses at the gene ends were 5 bases for V and 1 base for J; bases not matched to a gene: 3. The CDR3 nucleotides read TGCGCCAGCAGCTCCGGGACTAGCGGGGGGGGCACAGATACGCAGTATTTT. Translation: CASSSGTSGGGTDTQYF.

V usage is TRBV19 and J usage is TRBJ2-2; 11 bases are a match to TRBD1. Germline V CDR1 and CDR2: LNHDA, SQIVND (reference sequence). V lost 2 bases and J lost 6; bases outside the gene matches: 5. The CDR3 loop spans 16 amino acids. CDR3 in DNA: TGTGCCAGTAGTATACGCAGGACAGGGGGCTCCGGGGAGCTGTTTTTT. Its protein product is CASSIRRTGGSGELFF. Full variable domain (remainder filled in from reference TRBV19 and TRBJ2-2): DGGITQSPKYLFRKEGQNVTLSCEQNLNHDAMYWYRQDPGQGLRLIYYSQIVNDFQKGDIAEGYSVSREKKESFPLTVTSAQKNPTAFYLCASSIRRTGGSGELFFGEGSRLTVL.

This clonotype was picked up many times. The V and J genes are TRBV15 and TRBJ2-7; 9 nucleotides match TRBD1. The germline gives CDR1 LNHNV, CDR2 YYDKDF (reference sequence). This CDR3 is built from 16 residues. Trimming removed 0 bases from V and 6 bases from J; junction bases left unmatched: 9. The CDR3 coding sequence is TGTGCCACCAGCAGAGACCCCGGGACAGGGTTACGCGAGCAGTACTTC. This translates into CATSRDPGTGLREQYF.

The chain uses TRBV6-1 and TRBJ2-1, with 11 bases identical to TRBD2. Trimming took 6 bases from V and 0 from J; bases not matched to a gene: 4. The CDR3 is 16 residues long. CDR1 is MNHNS, CDR2 SASEGT, per germline. The CDR3 bases are TGTGCCAGCAGACGACTAGCGGGGAGCTCCTACAATGAGCAGTTCTTC. Translated, it gives CASRRLAGSSYNEQFF.

Points on this clonotype: Given a much more abundant clone one base away, this may be a read error. The genes are TRBV7-9 and TRBJ2-6, with D possibly matching TRBD1 (5 bases). CDR1 is SEHNR, CDR2 FQNEAQ, per germline (reference sequence). The length of the CDR3 is 13 residues. CDR3 amino acids: CASSLVGANVPTF. In DNA form, the CDR3 reads TGTGCCAGCAGCCTTGTTGGGGCCAACGTCCCGACTTTC. Combining the CDR3 with reference TRBV7-9 and TRBJ2-6 gives the whole variable domain DTGVSQNPRHKITKRGQNVTFRCDPISEHNRLYWYRQTLGQGPEFLTYFQNEAQLEKSRLLSDRFSAERPKGSFSTLEIQRTEQGDSAMYLCASSLVGANVPTFGAGSRLTVL.

The chain carries TRBV28 and TRBJ2-7; D is perhaps TRBD1 (6 bases). Germline CDR1 and CDR2: MDHEN and SYDVKM. This CDR3 comprises 14 residues. The V and J ends lost 4 bases and 2 bases respectively, with 12 bases between them. CDR3 sequence reads: CASSSLQGTYEQYF. In nucleotides, the CDR3 is TGTGCCAGCAGTTCGTTACAGGGTACCTACGAGCAGTACTTC.

The chain carries TRBV6-5 and TRBJ2-1, with 9 bases matching TRBD2. The germline V gene has CDR1 MNHEY and CDR2 SVGAGI. The CDR3 contains 14 residues. With 6 bases clipped from V and 4 bases from J, the junction kept 4 bases outside the gene matches. The CDR3: CASRAGGVYNEQFF. CDR3 bases: TGTGCCAGCAGGGCGGGAGGGGTATACAATGAGCAGTTCTTC.

The CDR3 sequence is CSAREGELGYTF. In DNA, the CDR3 is TGCAGTGCTAGGGAGGGGGAATTGGGCTACACCTTC. The genes are TRBV20-1 and TRBJ1-2, with TRBD1 as a possible D gene (6 bases). The germline V gene has CDR1 DFQATT and CDR2 SNEGSKA (reference sequence). The V end lost 3 bases, the J end lost 8 bases, and 13 bases lay between the germline ends. This CDR3 spans 12 amino acids.

This clonotype has ten or more counts. The chain joins TRBV11-2 to TRBJ2-1; TRBD2 matches at 12 bases. There are 16 residues in the CDR3. CDR1 SGHAT and CDR2 FQNNGV come from the germline V gene. The V and J ends lost 5 bases and 7 bases, in that order; junction bases with no gene match: 9. CDR3 sequence: CASSTTLAGGPNEQFF. As DNA, the CDR3 is TGTGCCAGCAGCACGACGCTAGCGGGGGGGCCTAATGAGCAGTTCTTC.

This clonotype showed up many times. The CDR3 spells CAWSPLLSNEQFF. CDR3 nucleotides: TGTGCCTGGAGCCCTCTTTTATCCAATGAGCAGTTCTTC. J is TRBJ2-1 and V is TRBV30; D is unresolved. Per germline, CDR1 GTSNPN and CDR2 SVGIG (reference sequence). This CDR3 has 13 amino acids. V lost 3 bases and J lost 6, with 12 bases in between.

This clonotype was detected many times. The V gene is TRBV20-1, the J gene TRBJ2-1, with TRBD2 matching 8 bases. The germline V gene has CDR1 DFQATT and CDR2 SNEGSKA (reference sequence). V shed 2 bases, J shed 3 bases, and the junction held 6 bases outside the gene matches. The CDR3 is 15 residues long. The CDR3 reads CSARYGAGGYNEQFF. CDR3 bases: TGCAGTGCTAGATACGGGGCGGGAGGCTACAATGAGCAGTTCTTC.

This clonotype was seen a few times. The rearrangement uses TRBV20-1 and TRBJ2-5, with D maybe TRBD1 (5 bases). The germline V and J ends were trimmed by 0 bases and 2 bases, with 13 bases remaining between them. Germline loops: CDR1 DFQATT, CDR2 SNEGSKA (reference sequence). There are 15 residues in the CDR3. DNA for the CDR3: TGCAGTGCTAGAGATGGTGGGGCAGGACAAGAGACCCAGTACTTC. This codes for CSARDGGAGQETQYF.

This sequence joins TRBV12-3 or TRBV12-4 and TRBJ2-5; possible D gene TRBD1, 6 bases. CDR3 length equals 13 residues. Between the trimmed V and J ends, which lost 4 bases and 3 bases, there was a span of 9 bases. CDR3 sequence: CASSWAGEETQYF. As DNA, the CDR3 is TGTGCCAGCAGTTGGGCAGGGGAAGAGACCCAGTACTTC.

This chain joins TRBV7-2 and TRBJ2-3; the D is unclear. V gave up 3 bases and J gave up 4 bases, with 5 bases separating them. CDR3 length: 12 residues. Per germline, CDR1 SGHTA and CDR2 FQGNSA. CDR3: CASSFWADTQYF. The DNA for the CDR3 is TGTGCCAGCAGCTTTTGGGCAGATACGCAGTATTTT.

This clonotype was detected ten times or more. The chain links TRBV20-1 to TRBJ2-7, with a possible D match to TRBD1 (5 bases). CDR1 is DFQATT and CDR2 is SNEGSKA in the germline V gene (reference sequence). V was shortened by 0 bases and J by 3 bases, with 12 bases between the two germline ends. This CDR3 region has 14 residues. In DNA, the CDR3 is TGCAGTGCTAGAGATTCGGCAGGGAACTACGAGCAGTACTTC. Its translation is CSARDSAGNYEQYF.

This clonotype was seen a handful of times. The CDR3 DNA follows: TGTGCCAGCAGTTCGTCAGGGGCAGTAGGATACAATGAGCAGTTCTTC. Translated, it gives CASSSSGAVGYNEQFF. J is TRBJ2-1 and V is TRBV28; tentatively, D is TRBD1 (6 bases). The CDR3 spans 16 residues. V dropped 4 bases and J dropped 4 bases, with 17 bases sitting between them. Germline values: CDR1 MDHEN, CDR2 SYDVKM.

The chain employs TRBV4-1 and TRBJ1-6, with a possible D match to TRBD1 (5 bases). There are 15 residues in the CDR3. V was pared by 1 base and J by 7 bases, with 11 bases between. Germline CDR1 reads MGHRA; CDR2 reads YSYEKL. CDR3 nucleotide sequence: TGCGCCAGCAGCCAAGGAGGCAGGGCGAATTCACCCCTCCACTTT. It translates to CASSQGGRANSPLHF.

By share, this clonotype ranks as medium-sized (0.01 to 0.1%). The chain links TRBV18 to TRBJ2-3, with TRBD2 as a possible D gene (5 bases). Germline lookup yields CDR1 KGHSH and CDR2 LQKENI. The CDR3 totals 18 residues. The germline V and J ends were trimmed by 3 bases and 0 bases, with 19 bases remaining between them. CDR3 DNA sequence: TGTGCCAGCTCACCGACCCCCTTACTAGGTCCTAGCACAGATACGCAGTATTTT. This encodes CASSPTPLLGPSTDTQYF.

J is TRBJ2-1 and V is TRBV19; no firm D call. The germline V and J ends were trimmed by 5 bases and 0 bases, with 14 bases remaining between them. The CDR3 is 16 residues long. Germline CDR1 reads LNHDA; CDR2 reads SQIVND (reference sequence). The DNA of the CDR3 is TGTGCCAGTAGTGTTCCGCCAGCTATCTCCTACAATGAGCAGTTCTTC. Amino acid sequence: CASSVPPAISYNEQFF. Based on the CDR3 plus reference TRBV19 and TRBJ2-1, the full variable domain is DGGITQSPKYLFRKEGQNVTLSCEQNLNHDAMYWYRQDPGQGLRLIYYSQIVNDFQKGDIAEGYSVSREKKESFPLTVTSAQKNPTAFYLCASSVPPAISYNEQFFGPGTRLTVL.

This clonotype has ten or more counts. This rearrangement joins TRBV7-2 to TRBJ2-7, with D perhaps matching TRBD1 (6 bases). CDR3 length equals 14 residues. CDR1 and CDR2 from the germline V gene are SGHTA and FQGNSA. Trimming stripped 2 bases from V and 3 bases from J, with 11 bases between. CDR3 in DNA: TGTGCCAGCAGCTTAAGGACAGATTACTACGAGCAGTACTTC. Its protein is CASSLRTDYYEQYF.